These 26 T cell receptor beta chains came from one sample sequenced in a study of T cells in Graves' hyperthyroidism and ophthalmopathy. TCR beta CDR3 regions were amplified from RNA transcripts. Initially, a first-round RT-PCR of the TCR CDR3 employed the HTBI primer set. A single record per CDR3 protein comes from TCRdb applying MiXCR to the multiplex PCR reads. The sample includes 600,000 to 700,000 distinct CDR3 sequences, 45% of them seen just once. Sequences were obtained from peripheral blood or thyroid tissue (not recorded which). Receptor source: an adult man with Graves' disease, either hyperthyroidism or ophthalmopathy (not recorded which).

This chain connects TRBV2 to TRBJ1-3; a possible D gene is TRBD1 (6 bases). Trimming removed 6 bases from V and 8 bases from J, with 17 bases in between. This CDR3 region has 14 residues. The germline gives CDR1 SNHLY, CDR2 FYNNEI. CDR3 bases: TGTGCCAGCAGCTTGGTGCCAGGGGACCACACCATATATTTT. Amino acids: CASSLVPGDHTIYF.

The chain couples TRBV6-1 to TRBJ1-1; a possible D gene is TRBD1 (5 bases). The ends were cut back, 6 bases at V and 2 bases at J, with 16 bases in the middle. This CDR3 is built from 15 residues. The germline CDR1 and CDR2 sequences are MNHNS and SASEGT. This CDR3 reads CASRAKGHPNTEAFF. The CDR3 bases are TGTGCCAGCAGAGCGAAAGGACATCCCAACACTGAAGCTTTCTTT.

This CDR3 reads CASSPWPEADSPLHF. CDR3 DNA sequence: TGTGCCAGCAGTCCCTGGCCGGAGGCTGACTCACCCCTCCACTTT. The chain couples TRBV7-8 to TRBJ1-6; D is unresolved. Germline loops: CDR1 SGHVS, CDR2 FQNEAQ. The length of the CDR3 is 15 residues. V was pared by 6 bases and J by 10 bases, with 19 bases between. Together with reference TRBV7-8 and TRBJ1-6, the CDR3 gives the full variable domain: GAGVSQSPRYKVAKRGQDVALRCDPISGHVSLFWYQQALGQGPEFLTYFQNEAQLDKSGLPSDRFFAERPEGSVSTLKIQRTQQEDSAVYLCASSPWPEADSPLHFGNGTRLTVT.

This clonotype occurred many times. CDR3 DNA: TGTGCCAGCAGTGACAGTTTAGGGGACTATGGCTACACCTTC. This encodes CASSDSLGDYGYTF. V and J are TRBV12-3 or TRBV12-4 and TRBJ1-2, with TRBD1 as a possible D gene (5 bases). Trimming took 5 bases from V and 3 from J, leaving 13 bases between them. The CDR3 covers 14 residues.

The V and J genes are TRBV15 and TRBJ2-7; D unclear. Germline CDR1 is LNHNV and CDR2 is YYDKDF (reference sequence). The CDR3 extends over 15 amino acids. V gave up 0 bases and J gave up 1 base, with 10 bases separating them. CDR3 in DNA: TGTGCCACCAGCAGAGATTACTCCTCTTCCTACGAGCAGTACTTC. Amino acid sequence: CATSRDYSSSYEQYF.

The chain carries TRBV2 and TRBJ2-7; D might be TRBD2 (6 bases). The V end was cut by 7 bases, the J end by 2 bases, with 12 bases between. The CDR3 is made up of 13 amino acids. CDR1 SNHLY and CDR2 FYNNEI come from the germline V gene. CDR3 in amino acids: CASTDPGAYEQYF. For the CDR3, the DNA is TGTGCCAGCACCGATCCGGGGGCCTACGAGCAGTACTTC.

This clonotype came up many times. The CDR3, as DNA: TGTGCCAGCAGCCCCGGGACAGAGAATTCACCCCTCCACTTT. Protein sequence: CASSPGTENSPLHF. The chain carries TRBV7-9 and TRBJ1-6, with TRBD1 identical over 7 bases. This CDR3 comprises 14 residues. In germline, CDR1 is SEHNR, CDR2 FQNEAQ (reference sequence). J lost 7 bases, V lost 5 bases, and 5 bases had no gene match.

Regarding this clonotype: The CDR3 carries no conserved terminal phenylalanine or tryptophan, so it likely arises from a read error. No DNA is shown, since the ends of the CDR3 on it are uncertain; the CDR3 is the one TCRdb lists. The V and J genes are TRBV7-9 and TRBJ2-7; the DNA was not compared with TRBD1, the D call given in the table. Germline CDR1 and CDR2: SEHNR and FQNEAQ (reference sequence). The CDR3 is 8 residues long, ends included. The chain's CDR3 is CASSSTGS.

As regards this clonotype: With a much larger clone just one base away, this may be a read error. V gene TRBV2 combines with J gene TRBJ2-2; a possible D gene is TRBD2 (6 bases). The germline V gene has CDR1 SNHLY and CDR2 FYNNEI. The CDR3 loop spans 12 amino acids. CDR3 DNA sequence: TGTGCCAGCAGCTGGAACACCGGGGGGCTGTTTTTT. It encodes CASSWNTGGLFF.

This clonotype was counted many times. This chain connects TRBV29-1 to TRBJ1-1; 7 nucleotides match TRBD1. This CDR3 has 14 residues. The V segment lost 5 bases and the J segment 3 bases; nucleotides outside the gene matches: 9. Germline V gene sequence: CDR1 SQVTM, CDR2 ANQGSEA. CDR3 in DNA: TGCAGCGTTTGGGGCAGACAGGGTGACACTGAAGCTTTCTTT. Translation: CSVWGRQGDTEAFF.

The J gene is TRBJ1-1, the V gene TRBV19; D remains ambiguous. There are 15 residues in the CDR3. The V end lost 3 bases, the J end lost 0 bases, and 11 bases lay between the germline ends. Germline V CDR1 and CDR2: LNHDA, SQIVND (reference sequence). The CDR3 bases are TGTGCCAGTAGTATCGGGGTGGTGATGAACACTGAAGCTTTCTTT. This encodes CASSIGVVMNTEAFF.

This clonotype was observed at least ten times. This rearrangement joins TRBV2 to TRBJ1-5; maybe TRBD1 (6 bases). V was pared by 7 bases and J by 5 bases, with 15 bases between. The CDR3 is 14 residues long. CDR1 is SNHLY, CDR2 FYNNEI, per germline. The CDR3 is CASKGGQQDQPQHF. The CDR3 DNA sequence: TGTGCCAGCAAGGGCGGACAGCAGGATCAGCCCCAGCATTTT.

This clonotype was counted only a few times. The V gene is TRBV7-2, the J gene TRBJ2-2, with a weak D call TRBD1 (6 bases). This CDR3 is built from 16 residues. V was cut by 5 bases and J by 0 bases, with 13 bases left in between. Germline CDR1 reads SGHTA; CDR2 reads FQGNSA. The CDR3 DNA reads TGTGCCAGCAGCCCCAGGGGAGCAGCGAACACCGGGGAGCTGTTTTTT. It yields the protein CASSPRGAANTGELFF. Based on the CDR3 plus reference TRBV7-2 and TRBJ2-2, the full variable domain is GAGVSQSPSNKVTEKGKDVELRCDPISGHTALYWYRQSLGQGLEFLIYFQGNSAPDKSGLPSDRFSAERTGGSVSTLTIQRTQQEDSAVYLCASSPRGAANTGELFFGEGSRLTVL.

In this sample, this clonotype turned up a few times. The chain has TRBV7-2 and TRBJ2-7; TRBD1 aligns across 7 bases. The CDR3 extends over 15 amino acids. Germline V gene sequence: CDR1 SGHTA, CDR2 FQGNSA. The J segment lost 4 bases and the V segment lost 5 bases, leaving 11 bases of the junction unmatched. The CDR3 sequence is CASSRDRVGSYEQYF. CDR3 DNA sequence: TGTGCCAGCAGCCGCGACAGGGTAGGAAGTTACGAGCAGTACTTC.

The rearrangement uses TRBV20-1 and TRBJ1-1; 7 positions match TRBD1. This CDR3 has 13 residues. Germline lookup yields CDR1 DFQATT and CDR2 SNEGSKA (reference sequence). CDR3 residues: CRDRTGVHTEAFF. Here the CDR3 DNA reads TGCAGAGATCGGACAGGTGTTCACACTGAAGCTTTCTTT.

This clonotype was seen a handful of times. The chain links TRBV29-1 to TRBJ1-2; D unclear. CDR1 and CDR2 from the germline V gene are SQVTM and ANQGSEA. This CDR3 comprises 11 residues. V lost 5 bases, J lost 3 bases, and 7 bases lay in between. CDR3 in DNA: TGCAGCGTTCGGTATGACTATGGCTACACCTTC. It specifies CSVRYDYGYTF. The full variable domain, completed using reference TRBV29-1 and TRBJ1-2, is SAVISQKPSRDICQRGTSLTIQCQVDSQVTMMFWYRQQPGQSLTLIATANQGSEATYESGFVIDKFPISRPNLTFSTLTVSNMSPEDSSIYLCSVRYDYGYTFGSGTRLTVV.

The rearrangement joins TRBV25-1 to TRBJ1-4, with no clear D. The germline CDR1 and CDR2 sequences are MGHDK and SYGVNS. Trimming cost V 4 bases and J 5 bases, with 11 bases left between them. This CDR3 is 14 amino acids long. The CDR3 is CASSAAGGNEKLFF. CDR3 nucleotide sequence: TGTGCCAGCAGTGCTGCGGGCGGAAATGAAAAACTGTTTTTT.

This clonotype was recorded many times. The V call is TRBV15, the J call TRBJ1-1; D possibly corresponds to TRBD1 (5 bases). Germline V lookup: CDR1 LNHNV, CDR2 YYDKDF (reference sequence). Deletions cut 0 bases from V and 4 bases from J, with 12 bases between. The CDR3 runs 15 residues. CDR3: CATSRDRGETTEAFF. For the CDR3, the DNA is TGTGCCACCAGCAGAGACCGGGGGGAAACCACTGAAGCTTTCTTT.

This clonotype was seen a few times. The chain joins TRBV29-1 to TRBJ1-2; D gene ambiguous. The germline gives CDR1 SQVTM, CDR2 ANQGSEA. This CDR3 spans 15 amino acids. Trimming cost V 0 bases and J 0 bases, with 11 bases left between them. CDR3 sequence reads: CSVEEMTKSNYGYTF. CDR3 nucleotides: TGCAGCGTTGAAGAGATGACCAAATCTAACTATGGCTACACCTTC.

The genes are TRBV29-1 and TRBJ2-7; D is unresolved. Germline CDR1 reads SQVTM; CDR2 reads ANQGSEA. V was cut by 8 bases and J by 3 bases, with 8 bases left in between. The CDR3 is made up of 10 amino acids. CDR3 loop: CSSTRYEQYF. DNA for the CDR3: TGCAGCTCGACACGCTACGAGCAGTACTTC.

The rearrangement uses TRBV7-9 and TRBJ1-1; no clear D. Trimming shortened V by 3 bases and J by 1 base, and 9 bases separated the two germline ends. In germline, CDR1 is SEHNR, CDR2 FQNEAQ (reference sequence). The CDR3 is made up of 14 amino acids. This CDR3 reads CASSFTEKNTEAFF. The CDR3 DNA is TGTGCCAGCAGCTTCACAGAGAAGAACACTGAAGCTTTCTTT.

This clonotype was seen many times. V gene TRBV29-1 combines with J gene TRBJ1-1, with unresolved D. Germline assignment: CDR1 SQVTM and CDR2 ANQGSEA. The CDR3 is made up of 12 amino acids. The V and J ends lost 5 bases and 5 bases respectively, with 12 bases between them. CDR3 DNA: TGCAGCGTTCTCCCCTCGGGAACTGAAGCTTTCTTT. Its translation: CSVLPSGTEAFF.

DNA for the CDR3: TGTGCCAGCAGCCAAGAAGGGGAGGGGACCAGAGGGCGTTCACCCCTCCACTTT. Translation gives CASSQEGEGTRGRSPLHF. This chain connects TRBV14 to TRBJ1-6, with D possibly matching TRBD1 (5 bases). Looked up from germline, CDR1 is SGHDN and CDR2 is FVKESK. Trimming removed 0 bases from V and 9 bases from J, with 21 bases in between. This CDR3 comprises 18 residues. Based on the CDR3 plus reference TRBV14 and TRBJ1-6, the full variable domain is EAGVTQFPSHSVIEKGQTVTLRCDPISGHDNLYWYRRVMGKEIKFLLHFVKESKQDESGMPNNRFLAERTGGTYSTLKVQPAELEDSGVYFCASSQEGEGTRGRSPLHFGNGTRLTVT.

The V and J genes are TRBV29-1 and TRBJ2-5, with 8 bases matching TRBD2. The CDR3 loop spans 15 amino acids. Looked up from germline, CDR1 is SQVTM and CDR2 is ANQGSEA. V gave up 4 bases and J gave up 5 bases; unmatched junction bases: 12. The CDR3 bases are TGCAGCGTTGGACTTACCGGGACTAGTTTCGAGACCCAGTACTTC. Translation: CSVGLTGTSFETQYF.

The CDR3: CASSQDSTGVGNTIYF. DNA of the CDR3: TGTGCCAGCAGCCAAGATTCCACAGGGGTAGGAAACACCATATATTTT. This chain joins TRBV7-3 and TRBJ1-3, with 7 bases matching TRBD1. The germline V gene encodes CDR1 SGHTA and CDR2 FQGTGA. The V and J ends lost 5 bases and 4 bases, in that order; junction bases with no gene match: 11. This CDR3 has 16 residues.

The J gene is TRBJ2-5, the V gene TRBV7-9; the D gene could be TRBD1 or TRBD2 (6 bases each). Trimming removed 5 bases from V and 4 bases from J, with 29 bases in between. The CDR3 is 19 residues long. Germline lookup yields CDR1 SEHNR and CDR2 FQNEAQ (reference sequence). Here the CDR3 DNA reads TGTGCCAGCAGCGACACGCTGGAGGGGGTTGTTTTATTTGGAGAGACCCAGTACTTC. Translating gives CASSDTLEGVVLFGETQYF.